These T cell receptor beta chains were read from a single sample in a study of OX40 agonist ivuxolimab in advanced cancers. TCRdb's table, derived via immunoSEQ multiplex PCR, lists solely in-frame clones and lacks some. The sample yields 95,000 to 150,000 clones, 80% to 90% seen once. Specimen: CD4+ or CD8+ T cells sorted from blood, collected in a trial of the OX40 agonist ivuxolimab. These receptors were obtained from an adult with an advanced solid tumor such as melanoma, head and neck, liver or kidney cancer. Each CDR3 is given with its conserved first and last residue. A D gene is named only where the DNA matches it firmly. Clone size is shown for a subset of rows, as once, few, many or a class of expanded clone.

clone_size,v_call,d_call,j_call,cdr3_aa,cdr3_nt
-,TRBV6-5,-,TRBJ1-2,CASAMAPYNYGYTF,TGTGCCAGCGCGATGGCTCCCTACAACTATGGCTACACCTTC
-,TRBV29-1,-,TRBJ1-1,CSSLGGNTEAFF,TGCAGCTCCCTCGGGGGGAACACTGAAGCTTTCTTT
-,TRBV5-6,-,TRBJ2-6,CASSLDTTGANVLTF,TGTGCCAGCAGCCTTGACACGACTGGGGCCAACGTCCTGACTTTC
once,TRBV6-5,-,TRBJ2-7,CASSYTRPYYEQYF,TGTGCCAGCAGTTATACAAGACCCTACTACGAGCAGTACTTC
once,TRBV7-2,-,TRBJ2-7,CASSSMLEQYF,TGTGCCAGCAGCTCCATGCTGGAGCAGTACTTC
-,TRBV30,-,TRBJ1-2,CAWTPGPTRDTF,TGTGCCTGGACCCCCGGCCCGACAAGGGACACCTTC
-,TRBV7-6,TRBD1,TRBJ2-5,CASKTGTGGGGGETQYF,TGTGCCAGCAAAACCGGGACAGGGGGCGGTGGTGGAGAGACCCAGTACTTC
-,TRBV5-4,-,TRBJ2-3,CASSLGVYGGSTDTQYF,TGTGCCAGCAGCTTGGGAGTTTACGGGGGTAGCACAGATACGCAGTATTTT
-,TRBV10-3,-,TRBJ1-6,CAISGTGYGPLHF,TGTGCCATCAGTGGAACGGGGTACGGACCCCTCCACTTT
-,TRBV7-9,-,TRBJ2-7,CASSLGQAVYEQYF,TGTGCCAGCAGCTTAGGACAGGCGGTGTACGAGCAGTACTTC
-,TRBV30,-,TRBJ1-5,CAWSGGLDQPQHF,TGTGCCTGGAGTGGGGGATTGGATCAGCCCCAGCATTTT
-,TRBV4-2,TRBD1,TRBJ1-4,CASSQGAGGGEKLFF,TGTGCCAGCAGCCAAGGGGCAGGGGGAGGTGAAAAACTGTTTTTT
-,TRBV7-2,-,TRBJ2-3,CASSLEPAVTDTQYF,TGTGCCAGCAGCTTAGAGCCGGCCGTGACAGATACGCAGTATTTT
-,TRBV28,TRBD1,TRBJ2-7,CASSPPPGGISYEQYF,TGTGCCAGCAGTCCCCCGCCAGGGGGAATCTCCTACGAGCAGTACTTC